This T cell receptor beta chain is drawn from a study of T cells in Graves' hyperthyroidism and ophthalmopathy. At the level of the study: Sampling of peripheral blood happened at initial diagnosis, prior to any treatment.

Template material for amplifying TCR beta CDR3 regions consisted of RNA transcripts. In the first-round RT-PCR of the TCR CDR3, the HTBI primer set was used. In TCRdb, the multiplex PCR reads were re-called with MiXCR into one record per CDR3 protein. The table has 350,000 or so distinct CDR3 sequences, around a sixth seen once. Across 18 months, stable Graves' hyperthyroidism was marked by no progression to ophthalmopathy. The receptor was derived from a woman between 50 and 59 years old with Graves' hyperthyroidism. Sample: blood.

CDR3 residues: CASSRERGGMQYF. Here the CDR3 DNA reads TGTGCCAGCAGTCGAGAAAGGGGAGGGATGCAGTATTTT. The chain is built from TRBV7-2 and TRBJ2-3, with 7 nucleotides matching TRBD2. The CDR3 has 13 amino acids. Looked up from germline, CDR1 is SGHTA and CDR2 is FQGNSA. The V segment lost 6 bases and the J segment 11 bases; nucleotides outside the gene matches: 11.